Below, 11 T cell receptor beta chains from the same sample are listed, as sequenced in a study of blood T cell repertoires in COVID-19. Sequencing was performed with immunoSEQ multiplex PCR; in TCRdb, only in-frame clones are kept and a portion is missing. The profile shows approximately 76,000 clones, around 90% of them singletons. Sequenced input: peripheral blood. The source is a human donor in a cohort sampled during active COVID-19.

In DNA form, the CDR3 reads TGTGCCAGCAGCTTGGCCGGGACAGGGATTAGGTACACTGAAGCTTTCTTT. Protein: CASSLAGTGIRYTEAFF. The chain joins TRBV5-6 to TRBJ1-1; 9 bases align to TRBD1. With V trimmed by 0 bases and J by 3 bases, 9 bases remained unmatched. Germline-derived CDR1 and CDR2 are SGHDT and YYEEEE. The CDR3 length is 17 residues.

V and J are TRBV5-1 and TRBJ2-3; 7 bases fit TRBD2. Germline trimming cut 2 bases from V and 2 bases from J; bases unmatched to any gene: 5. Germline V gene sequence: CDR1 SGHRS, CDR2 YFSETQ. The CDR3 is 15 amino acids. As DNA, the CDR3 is TGCGCCAGCAGCTTAAGGGGAGGGGTCACAGATACGCAGTATTTT. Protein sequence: CASSLRGGVTDTQYF. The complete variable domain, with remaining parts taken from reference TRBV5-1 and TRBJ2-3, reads KAGVTQTPRYLIKTRGQQVTLSCSPISGHRSVSWYQQTPGQGLQFLFEYFSETQRNKGNFPGRFSGRQFSNSRSEMNVSTLELGDSALYLCASSLRGGVTDTQYFGPGTRLTVL.

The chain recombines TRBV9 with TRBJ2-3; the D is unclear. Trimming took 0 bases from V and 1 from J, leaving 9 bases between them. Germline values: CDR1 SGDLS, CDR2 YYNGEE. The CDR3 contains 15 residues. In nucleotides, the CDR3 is TGTGCCAGCAGCGTAGAAGGAGCCGGCACAGATACGCAGTATTTT. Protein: CASSVEGAGTDTQYF.

CDR3 sequence: CASSPGTSGISYEQYF. CDR3 sequence (DNA): TGTGCCAGCAGCCCCGGGACTAGCGGGATCTCCTACGAGCAGTACTTC. The V call is TRBV7-2, the J call TRBJ2-7, with 13 bases identical to TRBD2. The germline gives CDR1 SGHTA, CDR2 FQGNSA. With V trimmed by 5 bases and J by 0 bases, 4 bases remained unmatched. The CDR3 sequence is 16 residues long.

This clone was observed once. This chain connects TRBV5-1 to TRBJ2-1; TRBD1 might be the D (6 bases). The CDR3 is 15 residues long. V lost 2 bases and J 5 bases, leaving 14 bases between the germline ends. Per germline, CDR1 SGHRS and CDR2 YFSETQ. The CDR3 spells CASSFGQGYNNEQFF. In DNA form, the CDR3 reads TGCGCCAGCAGCTTTGGCCAGGGGTATAACAATGAGCAGTTCTTC. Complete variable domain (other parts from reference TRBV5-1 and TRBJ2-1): KAGVTQTPRYLIKTRGQQVTLSCSPISGHRSVSWYQQTPGQGLQFLFEYFSETQRNKGNFPGRFSGRQFSNSRSEMNVSTLELGDSALYLCASSFGQGYNNEQFFGPGTRLTVL.

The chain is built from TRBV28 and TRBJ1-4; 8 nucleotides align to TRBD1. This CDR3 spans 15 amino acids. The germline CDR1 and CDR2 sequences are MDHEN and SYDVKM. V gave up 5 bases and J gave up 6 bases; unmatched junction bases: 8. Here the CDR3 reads CASSLGQGGDEKLFF. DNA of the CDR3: TGTGCCAGCAGTCTAGGACAGGGAGGGGATGAAAAACTGTTTTTT. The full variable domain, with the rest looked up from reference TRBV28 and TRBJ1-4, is DVKVTQSSRYLVKRTGEKVFLECVQDMDHENMFWYRQDPGLGLRLIYFSYDVKMKEKGDIPEGYSVSREKKERFSLILESASTNQTSMYLCASSLGQGGDEKLFFGSGTQLSVL.

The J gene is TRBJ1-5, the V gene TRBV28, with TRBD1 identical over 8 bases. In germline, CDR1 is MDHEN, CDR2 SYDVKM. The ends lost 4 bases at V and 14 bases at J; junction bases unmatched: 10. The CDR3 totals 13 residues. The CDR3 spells CASSSLKTGAKHF. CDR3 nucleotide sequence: TGTGCCAGCAGTTCTCTAAAGACAGGGGCAAAGCATTTT.

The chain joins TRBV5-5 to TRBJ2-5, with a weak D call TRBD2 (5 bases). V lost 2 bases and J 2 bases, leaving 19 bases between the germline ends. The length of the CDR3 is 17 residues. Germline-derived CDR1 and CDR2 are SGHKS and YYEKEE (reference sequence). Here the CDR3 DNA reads TGTGCCAGCAGCTTACCGACTATACTCCTCTCACAAGAGACCCAGTACTTC. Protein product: CASSLPTILLSQETQYF.

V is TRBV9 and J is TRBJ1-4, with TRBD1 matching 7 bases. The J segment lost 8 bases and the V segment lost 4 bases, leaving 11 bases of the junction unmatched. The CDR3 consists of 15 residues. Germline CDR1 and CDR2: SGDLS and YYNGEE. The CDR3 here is CASSLLQGGGEKLFF. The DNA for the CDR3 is TGTGCCAGCAGCCTACTCCAGGGGGGAGGAGAAAAACTGTTTTTT.

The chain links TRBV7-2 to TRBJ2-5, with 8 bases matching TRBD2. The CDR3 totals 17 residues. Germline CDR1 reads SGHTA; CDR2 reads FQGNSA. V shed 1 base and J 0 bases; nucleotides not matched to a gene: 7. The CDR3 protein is CASSLGSGGLYQETQYF. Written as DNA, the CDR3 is TGTGCCAGCAGCTTAGGGTCGGGGGGGCTATACCAAGAGACCCAGTACTTC.

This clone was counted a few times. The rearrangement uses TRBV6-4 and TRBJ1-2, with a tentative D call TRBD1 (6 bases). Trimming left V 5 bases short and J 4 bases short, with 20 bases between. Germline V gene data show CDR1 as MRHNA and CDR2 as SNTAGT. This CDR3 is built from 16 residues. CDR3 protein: CASSPQTSDSVYGYTF. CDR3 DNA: TGTGCCAGCAGTCCACAAACGTCGGACAGCGTCTATGGCTACACCTTC.